This T cell receptor beta chain was retrieved from a study of T cells in Graves' hyperthyroidism and ophthalmopathy. The V end lost 6 bases, the J end lost 4 bases, and 11 bases lay between the germline ends. The CDR3 contains 13 residues. CDR1 and CDR2 from the germline V gene are SGHRS and YFSETQ. This clonotype was counted many times. The antigen is undetermined. Researchers defined stable Graves' hyperthyroidism as no ophthalmopathy progression within 18 months. Every diagnosis used clinical symptoms, serum thyroxine and TRAb, thyroid ultrasound and orbital computed tomography. General study points: Ophthalmopathy was model-predicted a median about 7.1 months pre-onset.

TCR beta CDR3 sequences were amplified from RNA transcripts. The study used the HTBI primer set for a first-round RT-PCR of the TCR CDR3. A single record per CDR3 protein comes from TCRdb applying MiXCR to the multiplex PCR reads. The data show about 360,000 distinct CDR3 sequences, roughly an eighth seen once. Sequenced: blood. The sequence was obtained from a woman in her late teens or twenties with Graves' hyperthyroidism. The chain is built from TRBV5-1 and TRBJ1-5, with D perhaps TRBD1 (6 bases). In DNA form, the CDR3 reads TGCGCCAGCACCAGGGGACCTAATCAGCCCCAGCATTTT. The encoded protein is CASTRGPNQPQHF.